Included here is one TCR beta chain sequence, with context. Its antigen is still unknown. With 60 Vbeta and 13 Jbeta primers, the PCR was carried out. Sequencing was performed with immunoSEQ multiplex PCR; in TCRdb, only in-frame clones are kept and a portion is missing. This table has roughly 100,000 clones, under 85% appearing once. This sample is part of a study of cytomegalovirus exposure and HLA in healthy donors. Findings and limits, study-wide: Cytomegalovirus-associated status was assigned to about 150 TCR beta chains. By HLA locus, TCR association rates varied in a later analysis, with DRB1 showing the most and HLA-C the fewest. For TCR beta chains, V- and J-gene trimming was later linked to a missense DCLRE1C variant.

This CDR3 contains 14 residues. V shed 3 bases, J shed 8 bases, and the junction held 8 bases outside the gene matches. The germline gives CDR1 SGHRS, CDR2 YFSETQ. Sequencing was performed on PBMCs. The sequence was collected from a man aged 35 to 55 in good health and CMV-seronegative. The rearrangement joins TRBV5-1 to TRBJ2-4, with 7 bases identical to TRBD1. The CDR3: CASSSTGTVDIQYF. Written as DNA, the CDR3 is TGCGCCAGCAGCTCGACCGGGACAGTAGACATTCAGTACTTC. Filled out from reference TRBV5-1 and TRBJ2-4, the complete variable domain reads KAGVTQTPRYLIKTRGQQVTLSCSPISGHRSVSWYQQTPGQGLQFLFEYFSETQRNKGNFPGRFSGRQFSNSRSEMNVSTLELGDSALYLCASSSTGTVDIQYFGAGTRLSVL.